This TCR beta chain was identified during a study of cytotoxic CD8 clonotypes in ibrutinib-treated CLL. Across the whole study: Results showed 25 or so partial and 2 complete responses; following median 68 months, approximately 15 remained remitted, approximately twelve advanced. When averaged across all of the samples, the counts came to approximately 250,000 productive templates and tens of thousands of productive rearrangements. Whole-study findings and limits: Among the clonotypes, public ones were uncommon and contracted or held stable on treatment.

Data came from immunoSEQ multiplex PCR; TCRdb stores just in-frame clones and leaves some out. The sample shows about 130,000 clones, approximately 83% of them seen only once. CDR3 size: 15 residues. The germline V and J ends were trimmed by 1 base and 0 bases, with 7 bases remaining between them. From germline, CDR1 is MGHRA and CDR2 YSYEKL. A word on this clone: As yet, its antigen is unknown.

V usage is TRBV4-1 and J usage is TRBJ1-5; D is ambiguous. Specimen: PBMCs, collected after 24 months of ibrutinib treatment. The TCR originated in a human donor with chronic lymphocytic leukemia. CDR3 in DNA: TGCGCCAGCAGCCAAGTTACGGATAGCAATCAGCCCCAGCATTTT. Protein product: CASSQVTDSNQPQHF.